The present T cell receptor beta chain was sequenced within a study of blood T cell repertoires in COVID-19. Study-level information: Samples representing acute and convalescent COVID-19 were sourced from the United States, Italy and Spain. The cDNA or gDNA used as material had been derived from T cells, B-cell-depleted T cells, or PBMCs.

The CDR3 runs to 14 residues. Unmatched junction bases numbered 5, after V lost 5 bases and J lost 2 bases. In germline, CDR1 is MNHEY, CDR2 SMNVEV (reference sequence). How the authors handled the data: Amplifying reference gene primers gave estimates of nucleated cell counts. The table came from immunoSEQ multiplex PCR; TCRdb's copy has only in-frame clones and leaves some out. For V, J and clone size, that table is used; D and trimming come from the DNA. This table holds 190,000 or so clones, about 82% found once. The receptor's source is a man in his 60s with COVID-19, enrolled during active disease. The chain uses TRBV27 and TRBJ1-2; TRBD1 matches 7 bases. Sequenced sample: peripheral blood. The CDR3 DNA follows: TGTGCCAGCAGTCCCGTACAGGGGAACTATGGCTACACCTTC. As protein: CASSPVQGNYGYTF.